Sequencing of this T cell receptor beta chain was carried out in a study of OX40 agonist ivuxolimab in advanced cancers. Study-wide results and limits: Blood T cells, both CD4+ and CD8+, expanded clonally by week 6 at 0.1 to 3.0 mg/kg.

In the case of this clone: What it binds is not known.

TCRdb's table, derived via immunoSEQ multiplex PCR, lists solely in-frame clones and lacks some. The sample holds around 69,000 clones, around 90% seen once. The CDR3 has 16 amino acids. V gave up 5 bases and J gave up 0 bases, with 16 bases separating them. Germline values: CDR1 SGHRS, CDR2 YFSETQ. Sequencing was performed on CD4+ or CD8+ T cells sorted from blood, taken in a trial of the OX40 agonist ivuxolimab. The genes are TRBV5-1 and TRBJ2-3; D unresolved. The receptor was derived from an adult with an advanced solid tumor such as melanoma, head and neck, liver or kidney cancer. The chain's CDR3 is CASSSTGGVSTDTQYF. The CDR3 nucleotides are TGCGCCAGCAGTTCGACTGGTGGGGTAAGCACAGATACGCAGTATTTT.